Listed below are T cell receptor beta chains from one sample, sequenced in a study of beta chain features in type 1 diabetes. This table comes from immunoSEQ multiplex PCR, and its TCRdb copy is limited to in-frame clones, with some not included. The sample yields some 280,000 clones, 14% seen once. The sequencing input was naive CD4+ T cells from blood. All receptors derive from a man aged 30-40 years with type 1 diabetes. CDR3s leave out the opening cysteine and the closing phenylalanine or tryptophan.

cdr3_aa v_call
ASSSRTGSGETQY TRBV7-6
ASSRTGVTDTQY TRBV4-3
ASSVTDYYNEQF TRBV9
ASSIAGGPETQY TRBV19
ASSLVVGGHNIQY TRBV7-9
ASSQDQRGYGYT TRBV4-2
ASSPWTLNYEQY TRBV7-9
ASSESSGRSPQY TRBV6-1
ASSLSTANTGELF TRBV5-1
ASSKEGVDTQY TRBV19
ASSPRGQGNNEQF TRBV9
ASVGTTVTDTQY TRBV2
ASSLVDSYYGYT TRBV7-2
ASSVVGGVSYNEQF TRBV9
ASSGLAGANVLT TRBV2
ASSLQGALTYEQY TRBV25-1
SARGQLNTEAF TRBV29-1
ASSLMTGTYEQY TRBV7-2
AWSTGAGYT TRBV30
ASSEGQTYLPGGAF TRBV5-1
ASSSLAGGVEQY TRBV7-2
ASSFYSGDEQF TRBV7-2
ASSVVGLATDTQY TRBV9
ASSRTFGTGNQPQH TRBV28
ATRDSNYGYT TRBV27
SVGTSSNQPQH TRBV29-1
ASSLGRQLAAATNEQF TRBV28
ASSIITGSSYNEQF TRBV28
ATSRDSGGYEQY TRBV15
ASSLRTGELF TRBV11-2
ASSPLGGNYGYT TRBV9
ASSRWAGGTDTQY TRBV11-2
ASSLAGASYNEQF TRBV7-2
ASREQGISSYEQY TRBV28
AWSYGNTIY TRBV30
ASSSTGRQETQY TRBV11-2
ASSLTGTGELF TRBV5-1
ASSADRAKNIQY TRBV28
ASGADRGPYEQY TRBV6-6
ASSFTGANGELF TRBV5-1
ASSLVRMETQY TRBV7-9
ASRDRVTQETQY TRBV25-1
SVGDRLAANTGELF TRBV29-1
ASSRRLEGTDTQY TRBV6-6
AAGRTANTEAF TRBV28
SVQTSGKRTDTQY TRBV29-1
ASSVAGGQETQY TRBV9
ASSPGQGIYSYEQY TRBV7-8
ASREWASGFDEQY TRBV27
AWSPGSHEQY TRBV30